This T cell receptor (delta chain) originates from a study of gamma-delta T cells after stem cell transplantation (dated by TCRdb to 2016 to 2017). The CDR1 and CDR2 encoded by the germline V gene are GEAIGNYY and EKD. There are 13 amino acids in the CDR3, from cysteine to phenylalanine inclusive. CDR3 DNA only is kept here, 39 bases in frame from base 1. The library was produced with RT-PCR. These reads were obtained on an Illumina MiSeq. TCRdb called clones anew from the public reads via CATT; matching DNA rows were later pooled. The sample table holds about 13,000 delta-chain clones, of which roughly 32% were seen once. The ten largest clonotypes hold 3.5% to 4% of the sample. About this clone itself: What antigen it recognizes has not been identified. A read error may produce the germline difference seen at one junction end. The same CDR3 is also encoded by other DNA sequences in this sample.

The TCR sequence derives from a human donor. It is not recorded whose cells these are; they may come from a transplant donor. The chain is made from TRDV2 and TRDJ2, with 8 central nucleotides matching TRDD3. Sequenced sample: gamma-delta T cells. The DNA reads TGTGCCTGTGACACCTGGGGGATCGCACACCTCTTCTTT. Its coded protein is CACDTWGIAHLFF.